Reported below is one T cell receptor beta chain. The antigen is not known. This sample is drawn from a study of blood T cells in healthy people across ages. The study's findings and limits: Conclusively comparing naive with antigen-experienced cells was impossible with unsorted PBMCs. Roughly linear declines in TCR beta diversity per million T cells occurred with age. In the absence of known donor CMV status, changes in expanded clonotypes were possibly confounded.

The CDR3 consists of 17 residues. The V segment lost 2 bases and the J segment 3 bases; nucleotides outside the gene matches: 5. In germline, CDR1 is MNHEY, CDR2 SVGEGT. For the second PCR, which ran for about 7 to 11 cycles, a sample-barcoded 5' primer and a J-beta primer mix were used. TCRdb itself ran the 5' RACE reads through MiXCR, one entry per CDR3 protein. The repertoire includes hundreds of thousands of distinct CDR3 sequences, around 48% of them detected once, and around 15% sits in the top ten. The clonotype was recovered from a young man in good health. This rearrangement joins TRBV6-2 or TRBV6-3 to TRBJ2-1; the match to TRBD2 covers 12 bases. The sample was blood. The CDR3: CASSYELAGGFYNEQFF. The CDR3 coding sequence is TGTGCCAGCAGTTACGAGCTAGCGGGGGGGTTCTACAATGAGCAGTTCTTC.